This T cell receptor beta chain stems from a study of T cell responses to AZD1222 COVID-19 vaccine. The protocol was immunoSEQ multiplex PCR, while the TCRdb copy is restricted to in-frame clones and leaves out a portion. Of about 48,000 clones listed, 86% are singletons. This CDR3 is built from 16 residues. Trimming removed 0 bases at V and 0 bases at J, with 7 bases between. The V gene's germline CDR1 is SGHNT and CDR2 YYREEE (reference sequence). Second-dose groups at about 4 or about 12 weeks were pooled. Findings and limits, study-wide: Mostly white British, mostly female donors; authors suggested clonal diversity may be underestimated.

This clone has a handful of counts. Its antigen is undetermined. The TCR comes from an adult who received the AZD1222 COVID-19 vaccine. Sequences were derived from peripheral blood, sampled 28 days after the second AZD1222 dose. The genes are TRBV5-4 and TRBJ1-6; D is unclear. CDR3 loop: CASSLVQSSYNSPLHF. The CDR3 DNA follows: TGTGCCAGCAGCTTGGTGCAGAGCTCCTATAATTCACCCCTCCACTTT.